These 14 T cell receptor beta chains share one sample of origin, sequenced in a study of T cells expressing NK-cell markers. Reanalyzing the 5' RACE reads, TCRdb keeps one entry per CDR3 protein, without DNA. The sample data list 500,000 to 700,000 distinct CDR3 sequences. Sequencing was carried out using blood T cells: a sorted CD56 or NKG2C T cell subset, CD4+ or CD8+ T cells, or bulk PBMC T cells (not recorded which). The receptors originated from a man between 18 and 35 years old in good health.

The genes are TRBV5-5 and TRBJ2-1; TCRdb lists TRBD1, though no DNA is available to test this call. Germline V CDR1 and CDR2: SGHKS, YYEKEE (reference sequence). This CDR3 spans 16 amino acids. CDR3 sequence reads: CASSQQTGLSYNEQFF.

The chain has TRBV12-3 or TRBV12-4 and TRBJ2-5. The CDR3 totals 13 residues. The chain's CDR3 is CASRPVGSETQYF.

The chain recombines TRBV5-1 with TRBJ1-5. This CDR3 has 14 residues. Germline loops: CDR1 SGHRS, CDR2 YFSETQ. CDR3 sequence: CASSLAGDNQPQHF.

The J gene is TRBJ2-7, the V gene TRBV29-1; the D call from TCRdb, TRBD1, cannot be confirmed without DNA. The CDR3 contains 13 residues. Germline CDR1 and CDR2: SQVTM and ANQGSEA. This CDR3 is CSAETQQGSEQYF.

V is TRBV6-5 and J is TRBJ1-1. The CDR3 is 14 amino acids. The germline V gene has CDR1 MNHEY and CDR2 SVGAGI. CDR3: CASSYDLGNPEAFF.

The V call is TRBV4-3, the J call TRBJ1-5. The CDR3 is made up of 16 amino acids. From germline, CDR1 is LGHNA and CDR2 YSLEER. This CDR3 is CASSQDLGALVEPQHF.

This sequence joins TRBV3-1 and TRBJ2-2; TCRdb proposes TRBD2, but this gene call is untestable without DNA. CDR1 LGHDT and CDR2 YNNKEL come from the germline V gene (reference sequence). The CDR3 runs 16 residues. The CDR3 reads CASSQGPSGRNGELFF.

CDR3 sequence: CASSDPWSTEAFF. V and J are TRBV6-1 and TRBJ1-1. The CDR3 runs to 13 residues. The germline V gene encodes CDR1 MNHNS and CDR2 SASEGT.

This chain links TRBV6-1 with TRBJ1-6; TCRdb picks TRBD1, but there is no DNA to check that call. The CDR3 totals 16 residues. Per germline, CDR1 MNHNS and CDR2 SASEGT. CDR3 sequence reads: CASSRGQGANNSPLHF.

This chain connects TRBV12-3 or TRBV12-4 to TRBJ2-3; lacking DNA, the TRBD1 call made by TCRdb goes unchecked. This CDR3 comprises 17 residues. CDR3 sequence reads: CASSWAYRVGGTDTQYF.

The rearrangement links TRBV24-1 to TRBJ2-1; the TCRdb call, TRBD2, lacks DNA for checking. The CDR3 length is 17 residues. Germline-derived CDR1 and CDR2 are KGHDR and SFDVKD. CDR3 in amino acids: CATSDLPGTSGYNEQFF.

The chain recombines TRBV12-3 or TRBV12-4 with TRBJ2-5; TCRdb reports TRBD1, a call that lacks DNA to check it against. This CDR3 has 15 residues. This chain's CDR3 is CASRWTGGGQETQYF.

The genes are TRBV7-8 and TRBJ1-1; the TRBD1 assignment by TCRdb is unverifiable without DNA. The CDR3 loop spans 16 amino acids. Germline V gene lookup returns CDR1 SGHVS and CDR2 FQNEAQ. The CDR3 loop is CASSLRDRVGNTEAFF.

This sequence joins TRBV25-1 and TRBJ1-1. CDR3 length: 13 amino acids. CDR1 and CDR2 (germline): MGHDK, SYGVNS. CDR3 in amino acids: CASTRLGNTEAFF.